This T cell receptor beta chain was sequenced during a study of cytotoxic CD8 clonotypes in ibrutinib-treated CLL. Clones were read by immunoSEQ multiplex PCR, and TCRdb kept only the in-frame ones, dropping some. The data show fewer than 50,000 clones, about 70% seen once. This CDR3 region has 18 residues. Trimming at V came to 0 bases and at J to 0 bases, leaving 8 bases not matched to a gene. Germline CDR1 reads SGHTA; CDR2 reads FQGTGA. The V and J genes are TRBV7-3 and TRBJ2-3, with 8 nucleotides matching TRBD2. This specimen consisted of PBMCs, obtained after 12 months of ibrutinib treatment. This TCR came from a human donor with chronic lymphocytic leukemia. CDR3 amino acids: CASSLTLLAGTSTDTQYF. CDR3 DNA sequence: TGTGCCAGCAGCTTAACTCTCCTAGCGGGTACTAGCACAGATACGCAGTATTTT.